This T cell receptor (beta chain) was sequenced during a study of blood T cells in healthy people across ages (dated by TCRdb to between 2015 and 2017). Background on the whole study: In model experiments, template switching captured roughly one uniquely barcoded TCR beta cDNA molecule for every two T cells. The study measured age-related changes in TCR beta repertoire diversity using deep sequencing normalized with unique cDNA molecular identifiers. For two donors (one aged 18 to 29 and one aged 80 or older), the study analyzed two additional independent replicas of 1 million unique cDNA reads from the same blood draw. The donors were split into four age groups: young (average 16 years), middle-aged (39), aged (roughly 68) and long-lived (over 80). Donors of different ages were randomly distributed across sequencing lanes to avoid experimental bias. The paper's findings and limits, for the study overall: The CMV infection status of donors was not known, potentially confounding age-related changes in expanded clonotypes. There was a strong correlation between observed TCR beta diversity and the percentage of naive T cells measured by flow cytometry. Observed TCR beta diversity per million T cells fell roughly linearly with age, and a significant reduction was already apparent by age around 36. Compared with the aged group, the long-lived group had more naive CD4+ T cells, fewer expanded clones and increased TCR diversity, suggesting age selection. Total diversity estimates from one million sequenced T cells were considered lower bounds and underestimates. Since profiling was done on bulk unsorted PBMCs, naive and antigen-experienced compartments could not be conclusively compared.

Library creation used 5' RACE. The run used an Illumina HiSeq 2500. A second PCR of 7 to 11 cycles was performed with a sample-barcoded 5' primer and a J-beta primer mix. A unique molecular identifier was introduced onto each TCR beta cDNA molecule by a template-switch 5' adaptor carrying 12 random nucleotides. Each sample yielded at least 2.5 million CDR3-containing paired-end reads. First-strand cDNA synthesis was performed from all RNA using the Mint cDNA synthesis kit, with priming by a TRBC-specific oligonucleotide. After uracil-DNA glycosylase treatment, a first 18-cycle PCR used universal primers M1SS and BC2_uni_R on all cDNA. For the original study's pipeline: Normalization of each sample was performed by random selection of 1 million high-quality reads, each carrying a distinct molecular identifier. Reads sharing molecular identifiers were discarded rather than binned into consensus sequences. CDR3 identification, clonotype clustering and error correction used MiTCR with a Q25 quality threshold and the strictest error-elimination algorithm. A nonparametric unseen species model with Euler transformation was used to estimate a lower bound on total TCR beta diversity. The public reads were quality trimmed at Q25 with fastp and then assembled into clones with MiXCR by TCRdb, keeping productive beta chains. Each entry is one CDR3 protein sequence, shown with its most common DNA and genes. The V and J calls come from TCRdb's annotation, not from the publication. This sample is represented by about 1.4 million distinct CDR3 sequences; around 59% of them were singletons. The top ten constitute 5% to 7% of the sample.

This clonotype showed up just a few times. Its binding antigen is unknown. Per-nucleotide qualities are absent, and no much larger clonotype sits a single base away. V is shortened by 4 bases, J by 2 bases, and the region joining them spans 16 bases. Spanning cysteine to phenylalanine, the CDR3 consists of 16 amino acids. Only CDR3 DNA is held: 48 bases, read in frame from base 1. The CDR1 and CDR2 encoded by the germline V gene are SGHRS and YFSETQ. Systemically healthy Caucasian individuals from Russia, 39 in total and aged about 6 to 100 years, were included as donors. Approximately 9.3 milliliters of peripheral blood were collected from each donor into EDTA-treated Vacutainer tubes. PBMCs were isolated by Ficoll-Paque density-gradient centrifugation, with at least 7 million obtained per sample. Trizol reagent was used to extract total RNA from PBMCs, with at least 5 micrograms per sample. The percentages of naive CD45RAhigh/CD27high T cells were determined by flow cytometry on a PBMC aliquot from every donor.

This chain is built from TRBV5-1 and TRBJ2-4, and TRBD1 may be the D gene, going by 6 matching bases. Sample: blood. The clonotype originates from a man between 18 and 35 years old in good health. The DNA sequence follows: TGCGCCAGCAGCAGGGGACATTCGGGCTCCAAAAACATTCAGTACTTC. Translated, it reads CASSRGHSGSKNIQYF.